The following is a T cell receptor beta chain sequence with its context. The data derive from a study of cytomegalovirus exposure and HLA in healthy donors. The study ran its PCR with 60 Vbeta and 13 Jbeta primers. Clones were read by immunoSEQ multiplex PCR, and TCRdb kept only the in-frame ones, dropping some. The sample lists 60,000 to 85,000 clones; 78% were seen once. This clonotype was sampled from a man between 35 and 55 years old in good health and CMV-seronegative. Sample: PBMCs.

The CDR3 loop is CASSLQWGGLNYGYTF. CDR3 DNA: TGTGCCAGCAGCTTACAATGGGGGGGACTAAACTATGGCTACACCTTC. The J gene is TRBJ1-2, the V gene TRBV11-2, with D perhaps TRBD1 (5 bases). The CDR3 is made up of 16 amino acids. Germline CDR1 is SGHAT and CDR2 is FQNNGV. V lost 2 bases and J 2 bases, leaving 15 bases between the germline ends.